This TCR beta chain is drawn from a study of control samples from healthy donors and cancer patients. Germline CDR1 and CDR2: SGHRS and YFSETQ. The CDR3 spans 13 residues. V was shortened by 4 bases and J by 6 bases, with 14 bases between the two germline ends. The repertoire was sequenced with immunoSEQ multiplex PCR; TCRdb's copy has only in-frame clones and lacks some. In the table there are about 150,000 clones, 80% to 95% of which are singletons. This clone was seen a single time. The sequencing input was blood. The source is a man between 18 and 29 years old in good health. This chain links TRBV5-1 with TRBJ2-7, with D possibly matching TRBD2 (6 bases). For the CDR3, the DNA is TGCGCCAGCAGCCCAGCCGGGGGTTTCGAGCAGTACTTC. Its translation: CASSPAGGFEQYF.